The 29 T cell receptor beta chains reported below all come from one sample, sequenced in a study of cytomegalovirus exposure and HLA in healthy donors. The primer mix had 60 Vbeta and 13 Jbeta primers. The protocol was immunoSEQ multiplex PCR, while the TCRdb copy is restricted to in-frame clones and leaves out a portion. The profile shows about 84,000 clones, around three fifths of them singletons. What was sequenced was PBMCs. The receptor set was obtained from a woman aged 35 to 49 in good health and CMV-seropositive.

This clone was detected once. The chain employs TRBV18 and TRBJ2-7, with 9 bases fitting TRBD2. Losses at the gene ends were 3 bases for V and 2 bases for J; bases not matched to a gene: 2. The CDR3 sequence is 14 residues long. Germline CDR1 reads KGHSH; CDR2 reads LQKENI. Written as DNA, the CDR3 is TGTGCCAGCTCACCCCCTAGCGGGGCCTACGAGCAGTACTTC. Translating it yields CASSPPSGAYEQYF.

The chain couples TRBV11-2 to TRBJ2-7; weak D call: TRBD1 (5 bases). This CDR3 comprises 16 residues. The germline gives CDR1 SGHAT, CDR2 FQNNGV. Trimming stripped 5 bases from V and 7 bases from J, with 24 bases between. In DNA, the CDR3 is TGTGCCAGCAGCCTAACCCCCCATGGCAGGGCAGAAGAGCAGTACTTC. Translation: CASSLTPHGRAEEQYF.

V and J are TRBV18 and TRBJ1-1; possible D gene TRBD1, 5 bases. V was shortened by 5 bases and J by 1 base, with 11 bases between the two germline ends. Germline assignment: CDR1 KGHSH and CDR2 LQKENI. This CDR3 is 14 amino acids long. Here the CDR3 reads CASSDVDRNTEAFF. The CDR3 nucleotides are TGTGCCAGCTCAGATGTTGACAGGAACACTGAAGCTTTCTTT.

The chain uses TRBV2 and TRBJ1-2, with a possible D match to TRBD1 (6 bases). The CDR3 is made up of 11 amino acids. Germline CDR1 SNHLY, CDR2 FYNNEI. V lost 10 bases to trimming and J lost 4 bases, with 10 bases between them. The CDR3 is CATGQTYGYTF. For the CDR3, the DNA is TGTGCCACCGGACAGACCTATGGCTACACCTTC.

This chain uses TRBV7-2 with TRBJ2-1; TRBD2 agrees at 12 bases. J lost 10 bases, V lost 0 bases, and 7 bases had no gene match. The CDR3 is made up of 16 amino acids. Germline V gene data show CDR1 as SGHTA and CDR2 as FQGNSA. The CDR3 protein is CASSLALTSGSKEQFF. Written as DNA, the CDR3 is TGTGCCAGCAGCTTAGCGCTGACTAGCGGGAGTAAAGAGCAGTTCTTC.

This clone was recorded only once. V and J are TRBV7-2 and TRBJ1-1, with 9 bases lining up with TRBD1. This CDR3 has 14 residues. Germline V lookup: CDR1 SGHTA, CDR2 FQGNSA. The V gene end was trimmed by 5 bases and the J gene end by 5 bases; junction bases not matched to a gene: 6. The CDR3: CASSLQGASTEAFF. The CDR3, as DNA: TGTGCCAGCAGCCTACAGGGGGCGAGTACTGAAGCTTTCTTT. Looking up the rest from reference TRBV7-2 and TRBJ1-1 gives the full variable domain: GAGVSQSPSNKVTEKGKDVELRCDPISGHTALYWYRQSLGQGLEFLIYFQGNSAPDKSGLPSDRFSAERTGGSVSTLTIQRTQQEDSAVYLCASSLQGASTEAFFGQGTRLTVV.

This sequence joins TRBV18 and TRBJ2-7, with 10 bases matching TRBD1. The CDR3 covers 15 residues. Germline V gives CDR1 KGHSH, CDR2 LQKENI. The trim removed 2 bases at V and 2 bases at J, leaving 3 bases unmatched. CDR3 sequence: CASSPRTGGTYEQYF. Here the CDR3 DNA reads TGTGCCAGCTCACCAAGGACAGGGGGGACCTACGAGCAGTACTTC.

This sequence joins TRBV13 and TRBJ2-3, with D hard to call. The CDR3 spans 14 residues. The germline gives CDR1 PRHDT, CDR2 FYEKMQ (reference sequence). V gave up 5 bases and J gave up 4 bases, with 13 bases separating them. The CDR3 region is CASSRPVSADTQYF. The CDR3 coding sequence is TGTGCCAGCAGCCGCCCGGTCTCTGCAGATACGCAGTATTTT.

The V gene is TRBV4-3, the J gene TRBJ2-7; 7 positions agree with TRBD1. The CDR3 extends over 16 amino acids. Germline assignment: CDR1 LGHNA and CDR2 YSLEER. V was clipped by 0 bases and J by 2 bases; unmatched bases: 7. The CDR3 reads CASSQDLTGTTYEQYF. DNA of the CDR3: TGCGCCAGCAGCCAAGATTTGACAGGGACCACCTACGAGCAGTACTTC.

V and J are TRBV5-1 and TRBJ2-1; D is undetermined. There are 14 residues in the CDR3. V lost 1 base, J lost 1 base, and 6 bases lay in between. Germline V CDR1 and CDR2: SGHRS, YFSETQ. CDR3 loop: CASSLQASYNEQFF. As DNA, the CDR3 is TGCGCCAGCAGCTTGCAGGCTTCCTACAATGAGCAGTTCTTC.

This clone was detected only a few times. The sample has other DNA sequences that encode this CDR3 too. CDR3 sequence reads: CASTRGGGTEAFF. The CDR3 region has the DNA TGTGCCAGCACCAGGGGTGGGGGCACTGAAGCTTTCTTT. V and J are TRBV7-9 and TRBJ1-1, with a possible D match to TRBD1 (6 bases). Trimming removed 7 bases from V and 4 bases from J, with 13 bases in between. CDR1 SEHNR and CDR2 FQNEAQ come from the germline V gene (reference sequence). There are 13 residues in the CDR3.

The V gene is TRBV7-2, the J gene TRBJ2-1, with 10 nucleotides matching TRBD2. Germline CDR1 is SGHTA and CDR2 is FQGNSA. This CDR3 has 19 amino acids. J gave up 2 bases and V 3 bases, and 13 bases lay outside the gene matches. The CDR3 DNA is TGTGCCAGCAGCTTCCTAGCGGGAGCTCTAGTAGGAACCTACAATGAGCAGTTCTTC. It specifies CASSFLAGALVGTYNEQFF. Drawing the rest from reference TRBV7-2 and TRBJ2-1, the complete variable domain is GAGVSQSPSNKVTEKGKDVELRCDPISGHTALYWYRQSLGQGLEFLIYFQGNSAPDKSGLPSDRFSAERTGGSVSTLTIQRTQQEDSAVYLCASSFLAGALVGTYNEQFFGPGTRLTVL.

V gene TRBV29-1 combines with J gene TRBJ2-7, with 12 bases identical to TRBD1. The V gene's germline CDR1 is SQVTM and CDR2 ANQGSEA. CDR3 length: 13 residues. J was trimmed by 5 bases and V by 6 bases; bases with no gene match: 5. The CDR3 nucleotides are TGCAGCGTCCCGGGACAGGGGGCCAACGAGCAGTACTTC. This codes for CSVPGQGANEQYF.

This chain joins TRBV21-1 and TRBJ1-2; the table assigns TRBD1, which was not confirmed against the DNA. TRBV21-1 is a pseudogene. The length of the CDR3 is 17 residues. The CDR3 loop is CASRKKGEDSTKGGYTF. The CDR3 nucleotides are TGTGCCAGCAGGAAGAAAGGGGAAGACTCCACAAAAGGAGGCTACACCTTC.

The V gene is TRBV2, the J gene TRBJ2-2; D is undetermined. The V and J ends lost 5 bases and 6 bases respectively, with 4 bases between them. The CDR3 totals 11 residues. CDR1 is SNHLY, CDR2 FYNNEI, per germline. CDR3 residues: CASSQAGELFF. The CDR3 nucleotides are TGTGCCAGCAGTCAGGCCGGGGAGCTGTTTTTT.

The chain recombines TRBV27 with TRBJ1-1; TRBD1 might be the D (6 bases). Deletions cut 8 bases from V and 2 bases from J, with 18 bases between. The CDR3 runs 15 residues. Germline values: CDR1 MNHEY, CDR2 SMNVEV (reference sequence). For the CDR3, the DNA is TGTGCCAGCTCTAAAGATCGGGACATAAACACTGAAGCTTTCTTT. Encoded protein: CASSKDRDINTEAFF.

This clone has more than one count but fewer than ten. V is TRBV6-1 and J is TRBJ1-1, with 8 bases lining up with TRBD1. Germline trimming cut 8 bases from V and 5 bases from J; bases unmatched to any gene: 7. Germline CDR1 is MNHNS and CDR2 is SASEGT. The CDR3 has 13 residues. The CDR3 reads CASDGTGRTEAFF. Here the CDR3 DNA reads TGTGCCAGCGACGGGACAGGAAGAACTGAAGCTTTCTTT.

This sequence joins TRBV19 and TRBJ2-3; 11 positions agree with TRBD2. V dropped 3 bases and J dropped 4; count of bases not matched to a gene: 6. The CDR3 consists of 16 residues. Germline V gene data show CDR1 as LNHDA and CDR2 as SQIVND (reference sequence). This CDR3 reads CASSMLAGGLSDTQYF. In DNA, the CDR3 is TGTGCCAGTAGTATGTTAGCGGGAGGGCTGTCAGATACGCAGTATTTT. The complete variable domain, with remaining parts taken from reference TRBV19 and TRBJ2-3, reads DGGITQSPKYLFRKEGQNVTLSCEQNLNHDAMYWYRQDPGQGLRLIYYSQIVNDFQKGDIAEGYSVSREKKESFPLTVTSAQKNPTAFYLCASSMLAGGLSDTQYFGPGTRLTVL.

This clone was seen a few times. The genes are TRBV4-3 and TRBJ2-1; TRBD1 aligns across 11 bases. The CDR3 is 14 residues long. The germline gives CDR1 LGHNA, CDR2 YSLEER. The ends lost 4 bases at V and 8 bases at J; junction bases unmatched: 4. This CDR3 is CASSPGQGVDEQFF. Written as DNA, the CDR3 is TGCGCCAGCAGCCCGGGACAGGGGGTGGATGAGCAGTTCTTC.

This rearrangement joins TRBV2 to TRBJ2-1; TRBD2 aligns across 9 bases. J lost 7 bases, V lost 6 bases, and 7 bases had no gene match. This CDR3 is built from 14 residues. Germline V gene sequence: CDR1 SNHLY, CDR2 FYNNEI. The CDR3 region has the DNA TGTGCCAGCAGGGGACTAGCTGGATGGAATGAGCAGTTCTTC. As protein: CASRGLAGWNEQFF.

This chain joins TRBV25-1 and TRBJ2-1; tentatively, D is TRBD2 (5 bases). CDR3 length equals 14 residues. Per the germline V gene, CDR1 is MGHDK and CDR2 is SYGVNS. V dropped 0 bases and J dropped 10 bases, with 13 bases sitting between them. In DNA, the CDR3 is TGTGCCAGCAGTGAATATGCCGGGGTCAGCGAGCAGTTCTTC. Amino acid sequence: CASSEYAGVSEQFF.

This clone was seen only once. The rearrangement uses TRBV6-5 and TRBJ2-7; D is possibly TRBD1 (6 bases). Deletions cut 2 bases from V and 3 bases from J, with 17 bases between. CDR1 and CDR2 (germline): MNHEY, SVGAGI. The CDR3 covers 16 residues. The CDR3 here is CASSYRKGHLFYEQYF. As DNA, the CDR3 is TGTGCCAGCAGTTACCGAAAGGGACACCTCTTCTACGAGCAGTACTTC.

The V call is TRBV7-8, the J call TRBJ1-2; 7 nucleotides agree with TRBD1. This CDR3 has 16 amino acids. Trimming took 3 bases from V and 0 from J; bases not matched to a gene: 7. Looked up from germline, CDR1 is SGHVS and CDR2 is FQNEAQ. The CDR3 DNA sequence: TGTGCCAGCAGCTTTGAAGGGGACAGAGCTAACTATGGCTACACCTTC. It specifies CASSFEGDRANYGYTF.

This chain uses TRBV4-3 with TRBJ2-1, with TRBD2 matching 10 bases. The CDR3 sequence is 15 residues long. Germline V gives CDR1 LGHNA, CDR2 YSLEER. Trimming at V came to 1 base and at J to 9 bases, leaving 6 bases not matched to a gene. DNA of the CDR3: TGCGCCAGCAGCCAAGGCAGCGGGAGGGGCTCTGAGCAGTTCTTC. Translating gives CASSQGSGRGSEQFF.

A few counts support this clone. The V and J genes are TRBV7-6 and TRBJ2-4, with 9 bases that match TRBD1. CDR3 length: 16 amino acids. Looked up from germline, CDR1 is SGHVS and CDR2 is FNYEAQ. The J segment lost 7 bases and the V segment lost 1 base, leaving 8 bases of the junction unmatched. The CDR3 loop is CASSLGNRGLMNIQYF. The CDR3 DNA sequence: TGTGCCAGCAGCTTAGGCAACAGGGGGCTAATGAACATTCAGTACTTC.

The chain uses TRBV7-6 and TRBJ2-1, with 8 bases lining up with TRBD1. Germline V gene sequence: CDR1 SGHVS, CDR2 FNYEAQ. The CDR3 has 15 residues. J lost 2 bases, V lost 1 base, and 1 base had no gene match. The CDR3 sequence is CASSLGTGPYNEQFF. The CDR3 nucleotides read TGTGCCAGCAGCTTAGGGACAGGGCCCTACAATGAGCAGTTCTTC.

This chain joins TRBV2 and TRBJ2-3, with TRBD2 as a possible D gene (5 bases). The CDR3 totals 11 residues. From germline, CDR1 is SNHLY and CDR2 FYNNEI. Trimming cost V 8 bases and J 10 bases, with 13 bases left between them. The chain's CDR3 is CASGGREPQYF. The DNA for the CDR3 is TGTGCCAGCGGAGGAAGGGAACCGCAGTATTTT.

This clone was detected a few times. The CDR3, as DNA: TGCGCCAGCAGCTTGGGCCCGTACGGAGATACGCAGTATTTT. Protein: CASSLGPYGDTQYF. The chain links TRBV5-1 to TRBJ2-3; D remains ambiguous. CDR3 size: 14 residues. Germline assignment: CDR1 SGHRS and CDR2 YFSETQ. V was clipped by 0 bases and J by 5 bases, with 10 bases between them.

The chain has TRBV5-4 and TRBJ1-1; 9 bases fit TRBD1. V dropped 3 bases and J dropped 5; count of bases not matched to a gene: 11. The germline gives CDR1 SGHNT, CDR2 YYREEE (reference sequence). The CDR3 consists of 16 residues. The CDR3 here is CASSSLTGTGKTEAFF. In DNA form, the CDR3 reads TGTGCCAGCAGCTCTCTAACCGGGACAGGGAAGACTGAAGCTTTCTTT.